This T cell receptor (beta chain) was recovered during a study of cytotoxic CD8 clonotypes in ibrutinib-treated CLL. This CDR3 spans 15 amino acids. With 3 bases clipped from V and 1 base from J, the junction kept 4 bases outside the gene matches. From germline, CDR1 is SGDLS and CDR2 YYNGEE. TCRdb keeps only in-frame clones here, not all; method: immunoSEQ multiplex PCR. In the table there are about 160,000 clones, approximately 80% of which are singletons. The sample consisted of PBMCs, taken after 24 months of ibrutinib treatment. V is TRBV9 and J is TRBJ1-5, with TRBD1 identical over 7 bases. This clonotype was obtained from a human donor with chronic lymphocytic leukemia. The CDR3 loop reads CASSAQTGSNQPQHF. CDR3 sequence (DNA): TGTGCCAGCAGCGCACAGACAGGGAGCAATCAGCCCCAGCATTTT.